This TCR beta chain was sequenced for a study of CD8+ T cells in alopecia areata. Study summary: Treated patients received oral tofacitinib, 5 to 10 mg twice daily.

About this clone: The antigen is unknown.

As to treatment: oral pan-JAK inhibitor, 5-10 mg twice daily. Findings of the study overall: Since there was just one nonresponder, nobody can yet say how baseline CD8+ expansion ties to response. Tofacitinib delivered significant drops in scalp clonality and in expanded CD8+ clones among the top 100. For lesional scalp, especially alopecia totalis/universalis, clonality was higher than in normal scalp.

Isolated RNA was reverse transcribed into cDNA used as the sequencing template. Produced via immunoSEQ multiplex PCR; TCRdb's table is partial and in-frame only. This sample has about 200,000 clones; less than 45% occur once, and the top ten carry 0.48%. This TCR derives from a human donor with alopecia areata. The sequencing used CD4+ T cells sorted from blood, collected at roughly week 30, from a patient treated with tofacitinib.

In DNA, the CDR3 is TGCGCCAGCAGCTCAGGGGAAGGCAATCAGCCCCAGCATTTT. This encodes CASSSGEGNQPQHF. The J gene is TRBJ1-5, the V gene TRBV5-1; tentative D call: TRBD1 (6 bases). In germline, CDR1 is SGHRS, CDR2 YFSETQ. The V gene lost 3 bases and the J gene lost 2 bases, with 9 bases spanning the gap. CDR3 length: 14 amino acids.